One sample yielded the 27 T cell receptor beta chains listed below, sequenced in a study of PD-1 blockade in classical Hodgkin lymphoma (dated by TCRdb to 2019 to 2021). Libraries were prepared through the immunoSEQ multiplex PCR assay. Entries here come from immuneACCESS through TCRdb and include only in-frame sequences with V and J called. Some clones fail to appear in such tables; in the studies checked, an unresolved V gene covers under half of the shortfall, and the cause of the remainder is unknown. Within this sample are fewer than 70,000 clones, with 88% of them counted one time only. The ten largest clones take up roughly 5.4% of the sample. This specimen's time point label, per the study, means: cycle 2 day 1 (C2D1) of nivolumab. Relapse after autologous stem cell transplantation had occurred in all trial patients, and cohorts A, B and C were distinguished by prior brentuximab vedotin exposure.

Here the sequenced sample was peripheral blood mononuclear cells (PBMCs), taken before the second cycle of nivolumab. The receptors come from a human donor with classical Hodgkin lymphoma.

The J gene is TRBJ2-3, the V gene TRBV5-1; 9 bases match TRBD1. This CDR3 region has 15 residues. The V gene end was trimmed by 0 bases and the J gene end by 4 bases; junction bases not matched to a gene: 3. Germline CDR1 and CDR2: SGHRS and YFSETQ. Here the CDR3 DNA reads TGCGCCAGCAGCTTGGGACAGGGGGAGGCAGATACGCAGTATTTT. Protein: CASSLGQGEADTQYF.

The chain carries TRBV5-6 and TRBJ1-6; 8 bases match TRBD1. Germline V gene lookup returns CDR1 SGHDT and CDR2 YYEEEE. The V and J ends lost 1 base and 6 bases, in that order; junction bases with no gene match: 6. The CDR3 is 16 residues long. CDR3 DNA sequence: TGTGCCAGCAGCTTGCCCGGGACAGGACGTAATTCACCCCTCCACTTT. This sequence encodes CASSLPGTGRNSPLHF.

The chain links TRBV5-1 to TRBJ1-2; 7 nucleotides agree with TRBD1. The germline CDR1 and CDR2 sequences are SGHRS and YFSETQ. V was clipped by 0 bases and J by 9 bases; unmatched bases: 2. The CDR3 is 12 residues long. CDR3 in DNA: TGCGCCAGCAGCTTGGGACAGGGTCGCTACACCTTC. Protein product: CASSLGQGRYTF.

The chain combines TRBV5-1 with TRBJ1-3; D remains unclear. Trimming pared 0 bases from V and 4 bases from J, leaving 11 bases between. From germline, CDR1 is SGHRS and CDR2 YFSETQ. This CDR3 spans 15 amino acids. The CDR3 is CASSLAGGYGNTIYF. The CDR3 DNA sequence: TGCGCCAGCAGCTTGGCCGGTGGGTACGGAAACACCATATATTTT.

This clone showed up just once. This sequence joins TRBV10-1 and TRBJ1-1, with D unclear. This CDR3 has 15 amino acids. V lost 0 bases, J lost 0 bases, and 8 bases lay in between. Germline loops: CDR1 WNHNN, CDR2 SYGVQD (reference sequence). CDR3 DNA sequence: TGCGCCAGCAGTGAGTCGTTTTCGCTGAACACTGAAGCTTTCTTT. Translating gives CASSESFSLNTEAFF.

On this clone: The sample carries other DNA sequences with the same CDR3. V gene TRBV5-1 combines with J gene TRBJ2-5; 11 nucleotides match TRBD1. The germline V gene has CDR1 SGHRS and CDR2 YFSETQ. V lost 4 bases, J lost 4 bases, and 3 bases stayed unmatched. This CDR3 comprises 14 residues. The DNA of the CDR3 is TGCGCCAGCAGCCCCGGACAGGGGGCAGAGACCCAGTACTTC. Its translation is CASSPGQGAETQYF.

This clone has just one count. This chain joins TRBV10-1 and TRBJ2-1, with 11 bases lining up with TRBD1. V lost 8 bases, J lost 7 bases, and 10 bases stayed unmatched. This CDR3 comprises 15 residues. Germline CDR1 WNHNN, CDR2 SYGVQD (reference sequence). CDR3 region: CASGRTGGEGNEQFF. The CDR3 DNA reads as TGCGCCAGCGGTAGGACAGGGGGCGAGGGAAATGAGCAGTTCTTC.

The chain employs TRBV18 and TRBJ2-1; 7 nucleotides align to TRBD1. Germline V gives CDR1 KGHSH, CDR2 LQKENI. The junction had 9 bases not matched to a gene; V was cut back by 3 bases and J by 4 bases. The CDR3 contains 16 residues. Written as DNA, the CDR3 is TGTGCCAGCTCACCCAAGGTGCAGGGGGAATACAATGAGCAGTTCTTC. Its translation is CASSPKVQGEYNEQFF.

This chain links TRBV5-1 with TRBJ2-2; D is perhaps TRBD1 (5 bases). Trimming took 8 bases from V and 1 from J, leaving 12 bases between them. The CDR3 extends over 14 amino acids. Germline V gene data show CDR1 as SGHRS and CDR2 as YFSETQ. This chain's CDR3 is CASQGTGNTGELFF. The CDR3 coding sequence is TGCGCCAGTCAGGGCACGGGGAACACCGGGGAGCTGTTTTTT. Drawing the rest from reference TRBV5-1 and TRBJ2-2, the complete variable domain is KAGVTQTPRYLIKTRGQQVTLSCSPISGHRSVSWYQQTPGQGLQFLFEYFSETQRNKGNFPGRFSGRQFSNSRSEMNVSTLELGDSALYLCASQGTGNTGELFFGEGSRLTVL.

The chain joins TRBV7-2 to TRBJ1-1; 7 bases fit TRBD1. CDR1 SGHTA and CDR2 FQGNSA come from the germline V gene. The CDR3 sequence is 15 residues long. V dropped 1 base and J dropped 5; count of bases not matched to a gene: 7. CDR3 coding DNA: TGTGCCAGCAGCTTAGAGAGGACAGGAGCTACTGAAGCTTTCTTT. Amino acids: CASSLERTGATEAFF.

The chain links TRBV7-6 to TRBJ2-1; 8 nucleotides agree with TRBD2. The CDR3 covers 16 residues. The germline CDR1 and CDR2 sequences are SGHVS and FNYEAQ. V trimming: 5 bases; J trimming: 5 bases; junction bases outside the gene matches: 11. The CDR3 DNA reads as TGTGCCAGCAGCGAAGCCGGGACTAGTCAAAACAATGAGCAGTTCTTC. This encodes CASSEAGTSQNNEQFF.

The chain has TRBV6-6 and TRBJ1-2; D is unclear. The CDR3 has 14 residues. Germline V lookup: CDR1 MNHNY, CDR2 SVGAGI (reference sequence). Trimming took 0 bases from V and 3 from J, leaving 8 bases between them. Here the CDR3 DNA reads TGTGCCAGCAGTTACTCTCGGCTAGACTATGGCTACACCTTC. Encoded protein: CASSYSRLDYGYTF.

The chain links TRBV30 to TRBJ1-5; D perhaps matches TRBD1 (5 bases). The CDR3 loop spans 15 amino acids. V lost 0 bases, J lost 3 bases, and 12 bases lay in between. CDR1 GTSNPN and CDR2 SVGIG come from the germline V gene (reference sequence). CDR3 residues: CAWSVFGTANQPQHF. CDR3 nucleotides: TGTGCCTGGAGTGTGTTTGGGACCGCCAATCAGCCCCAGCATTTT. Filled out from reference TRBV30 and TRBJ1-5, the complete variable domain reads SQTIHQWPATLVQPVGSPLSLECTVEGTSNPNLYWYRQAAGRGLQLLFYSVGIGQISSEVPQNLSASRPQDRQFILSSKKLLLSDSGFYLCAWSVFGTANQPQHFGDGTRLSIL.

V usage is TRBV29-1 and J usage is TRBJ1-3; D is unresolved. V lost 4 bases and J 4 bases, leaving 8 bases between the germline ends. The length of the CDR3 is 12 residues. Per germline, CDR1 SQVTM and CDR2 ANQGSEA. This CDR3 reads CSVVLIGNTIYF. The CDR3 bases are TGCAGCGTTGTTCTGATCGGAAACACCATATATTTT.

This rearrangement joins TRBV4-2 to TRBJ2-1; D remains unclear. In germline, CDR1 is LGHNA, CDR2 YNFKEQ. With 0 bases removed from V and 2 bases from J, the gap between germline ends came to 11 bases. CDR3 length equals 16 residues. CDR3 coding DNA: TGTGCCAGCAGCCAAGATTCAGGCCGGGCCTACAATGAGCAGTTCTTC. Translation gives CASSQDSGRAYNEQFF.

This clone was observed a single time. This CDR3 reads CASSPRLAGLYNEQFF. DNA for the CDR3: TGCGCCAGCAGCCCCCGACTAGCGGGGTTGTACAATGAGCAGTTCTTC. V is TRBV5-1 and J is TRBJ2-1, with 11 nucleotides matching TRBD2. The V segment lost 4 bases and the J segment 4 bases; nucleotides outside the gene matches: 7. CDR3 size: 16 residues. Germline V gives CDR1 SGHRS, CDR2 YFSETQ.

The V and J genes are TRBV7-9 and TRBJ1-1, with D tentatively TRBD1 (6 bases). Germline CDR1 reads SEHNR; CDR2 reads FQNEAQ (reference sequence). The V and J ends lost 5 bases and 5 bases respectively, with 21 bases between them. This CDR3 is 16 amino acids long. The CDR3 reads CASSPSRTDRWTEAFF. The DNA of the CDR3 is TGTGCCAGCAGCCCGAGTCGGACAGACAGGTGGACTGAAGCTTTCTTT.

V usage is TRBV7-9 and J usage is TRBJ1-2, with D hard to call. CDR3 length equals 16 residues. Trimming cost V 0 bases and J 0 bases, with 11 bases left between them. Germline CDR1 reads SEHNR; CDR2 reads FQNEAQ (reference sequence). The CDR3 DNA sequence: TGTGCCAGCAGCTTAGCTCTCGACGGAGCTAACTATGGCTACACCTTC. The encoded protein is CASSLALDGANYGYTF.

DNA of the CDR3: TGTGCCATCAGTGAAACTGGGAGCTGGTACTATGGCTACACCTTC. Residues: CAISETGSWYYGYTF. V is TRBV10-3 and J is TRBJ1-2; D unclear. The CDR3 contains 15 residues. V was shortened by 3 bases and J by 3 bases, with 14 bases between the two germline ends. Germline V gives CDR1 ENHRY, CDR2 SYGVKD.

The chain joins TRBV5-1 to TRBJ2-7; unclear D gene. The CDR3 runs to 14 residues. Per germline, CDR1 SGHRS and CDR2 YFSETQ. Trimming took 5 bases from V and 1 from J, leaving 13 bases between them. CDR3 sequence reads: CASRPEHGSYEQYF. CDR3 coding DNA: TGCGCCAGCAGACCGGAACACGGATCCTACGAGCAGTACTTC.

The chain joins TRBV5-1 to TRBJ1-1; D may be TRBD1 (5 bases). Germline-derived CDR1 and CDR2 are SGHRS and YFSETQ. CDR3 length: 13 residues. Trimming cost V 7 bases and J 5 bases, with 15 bases left between them. CDR3: CASGRQGGTEAFF. CDR3 in DNA: TGCGCCAGCGGGAGGCAGGGTGGGACTGAAGCTTTCTTT.

This sequence joins TRBV5-1 and TRBJ1-2, with TRBD1 as a possible D gene (5 bases). V was clipped by 9 bases and J by 1 base, with 10 bases between them. CDR1 and CDR2 from the germline V gene are SGHRS and YFSETQ. This CDR3 has 12 residues. The CDR3 DNA is TGCGCCAACCACAGGAATAACTATGGCTACACCTTC. It encodes CANHRNNYGYTF.

This clone turned up a few times. The V gene is TRBV10-1, the J gene TRBJ1-1, with unresolved D. Germline CDR1 reads WNHNN; CDR2 reads SYGVQD (reference sequence). Deletions cut 5 bases from V and 1 base from J, with 8 bases between. The CDR3 is 13 amino acids. As DNA, the CDR3 is TGCGCCAGCAGTCTAGCAGGGAACACTGAAGCTTTCTTT. This translates into CASSLAGNTEAFF.

This chain uses TRBV28 with TRBJ1-1, with D possibly matching TRBD1 (5 bases). CDR3 length: 13 amino acids. CDR1 is MDHEN, CDR2 SYDVKM, per germline. V shed 6 bases and J shed 2 bases, with 10 bases lying between them. This CDR3 reads CASRTTANTEAFF. CDR3 nucleotide sequence: TGTGCCAGCAGGACGACAGCTAACACTGAAGCTTTCTTT.

This chain connects TRBV13 to TRBJ1-1; 7 positions agree with TRBD1. With V trimmed by 4 bases and J by 5 bases, 16 bases remained unmatched. This CDR3 comprises 17 residues. Germline CDR1 PRHDT, CDR2 FYEKMQ (reference sequence). In DNA form, the CDR3 reads TGTGCCAGCAGCTCCACAGGGGAACCCGAAGAGGGGACTGAAGCTTTCTTT. Translation: CASSSTGEPEEGTEAFF.

In this sample, this clone turned up once. This chain joins TRBV14 and TRBJ2-1, with D maybe TRBD1 (5 bases). The V gene's germline CDR1 is SGHDN and CDR2 FVKESK. Trimming took off 3 bases at V and 3 bases at J, with 18 bases between the two ends. The CDR3 runs to 17 residues. The CDR3 nucleotides are TGTGCCAGCAGCCAGATCGGAAGGGGATCGAACTACAATGAGCAGTTCTTC. Protein sequence: CASSQIGRGSNYNEQFF.

This chain joins TRBV6-6 and TRBJ2-7; D unclear. The germline V gene encodes CDR1 MNHNY and CDR2 SVGAGI (reference sequence). The ends were cut back, 7 bases at V and 5 bases at J, with 18 bases in the middle. The CDR3 has 14 residues. CDR3 DNA: TGTGCCAGCACATCCGGGTCCCGTTTTAACGAGCAGTACTTC. Translation gives CASTSGSRFNEQYF.